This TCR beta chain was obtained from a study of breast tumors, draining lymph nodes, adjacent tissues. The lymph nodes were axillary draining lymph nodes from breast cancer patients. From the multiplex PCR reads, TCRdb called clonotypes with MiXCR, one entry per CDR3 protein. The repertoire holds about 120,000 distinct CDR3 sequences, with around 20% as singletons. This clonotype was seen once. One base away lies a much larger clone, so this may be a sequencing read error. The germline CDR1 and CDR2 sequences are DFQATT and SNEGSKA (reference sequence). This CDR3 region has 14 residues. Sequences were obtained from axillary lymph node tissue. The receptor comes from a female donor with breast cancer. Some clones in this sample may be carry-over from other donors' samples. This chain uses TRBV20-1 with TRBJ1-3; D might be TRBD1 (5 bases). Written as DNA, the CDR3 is TGCAGTGCCCTCCCCCGGGGGACTGGAAACACCACATATTTT. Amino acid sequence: CSALPRGTGNTTYF.